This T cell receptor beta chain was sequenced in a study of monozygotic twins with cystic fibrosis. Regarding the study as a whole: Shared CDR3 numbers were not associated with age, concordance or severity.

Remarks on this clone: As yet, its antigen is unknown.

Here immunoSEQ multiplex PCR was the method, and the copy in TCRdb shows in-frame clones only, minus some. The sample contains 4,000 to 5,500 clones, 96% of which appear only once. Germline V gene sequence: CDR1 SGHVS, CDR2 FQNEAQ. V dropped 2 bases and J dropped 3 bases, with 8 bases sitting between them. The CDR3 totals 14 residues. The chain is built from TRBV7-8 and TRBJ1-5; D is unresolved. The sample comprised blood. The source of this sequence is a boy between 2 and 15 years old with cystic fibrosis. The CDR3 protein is CASSLRPPNQPQHF. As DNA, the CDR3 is TGTGCCAGCAGCTTAAGACCTCCCAATCAGCCCCAGCATTTT.